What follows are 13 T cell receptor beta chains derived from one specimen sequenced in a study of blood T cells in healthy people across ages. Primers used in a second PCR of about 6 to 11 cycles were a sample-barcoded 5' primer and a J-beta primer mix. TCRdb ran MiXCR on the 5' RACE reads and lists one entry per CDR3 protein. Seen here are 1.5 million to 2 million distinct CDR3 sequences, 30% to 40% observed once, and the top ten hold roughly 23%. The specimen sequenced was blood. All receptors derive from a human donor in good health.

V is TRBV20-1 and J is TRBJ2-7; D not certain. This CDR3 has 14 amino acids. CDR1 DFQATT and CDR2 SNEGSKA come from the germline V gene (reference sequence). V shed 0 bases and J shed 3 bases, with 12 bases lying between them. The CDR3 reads CSARDRADGYEQYF. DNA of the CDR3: TGCAGTGCTAGAGATAGGGCAGATGGCTACGAGCAGTACTTC.

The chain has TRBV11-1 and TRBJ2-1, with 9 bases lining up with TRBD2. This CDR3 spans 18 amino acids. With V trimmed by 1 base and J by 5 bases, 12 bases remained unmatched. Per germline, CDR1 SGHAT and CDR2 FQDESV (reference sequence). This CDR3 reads CASSLGGLAAARHNEQFF. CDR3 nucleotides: TGTGCCAGCAGCTTAGGGGGACTAGCTGCGGCAAGACACAATGAGCAGTTCTTC.

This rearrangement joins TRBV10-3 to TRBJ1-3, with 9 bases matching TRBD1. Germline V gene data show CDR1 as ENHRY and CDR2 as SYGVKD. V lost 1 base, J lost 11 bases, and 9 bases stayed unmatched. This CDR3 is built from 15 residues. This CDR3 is CAISEFGQGQDPIYF. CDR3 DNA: TGTGCCATCAGTGAGTTCGGACAGGGGCAAGACCCCATATATTTT.

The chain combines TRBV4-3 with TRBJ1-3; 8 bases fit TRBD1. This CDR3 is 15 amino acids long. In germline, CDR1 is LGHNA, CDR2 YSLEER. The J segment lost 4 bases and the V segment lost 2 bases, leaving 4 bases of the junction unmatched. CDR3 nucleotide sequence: TGCGCCAGCAGCCAATTGACAGGGGCGGGAAACACCATATATTTT. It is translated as CASSQLTGAGNTIYF.

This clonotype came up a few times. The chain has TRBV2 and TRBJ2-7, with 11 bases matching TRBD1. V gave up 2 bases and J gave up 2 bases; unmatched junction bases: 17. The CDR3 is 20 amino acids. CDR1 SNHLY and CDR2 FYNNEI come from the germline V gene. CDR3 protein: CASSEKGTTGTGGFPYEQYF. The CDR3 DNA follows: TGTGCCAGCAGTGAAAAGGGGACTACCGGGACAGGGGGTTTCCCCTACGAGCAGTACTTC.

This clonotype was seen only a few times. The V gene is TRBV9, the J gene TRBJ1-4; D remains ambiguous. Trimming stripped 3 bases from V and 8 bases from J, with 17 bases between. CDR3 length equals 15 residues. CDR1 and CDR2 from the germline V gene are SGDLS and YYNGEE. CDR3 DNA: TGTGCCAGCAGCGGCGGCAGGCCCCCGGCGGAAAAACTGTTTTTT. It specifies CASSGGRPPAEKLFF.

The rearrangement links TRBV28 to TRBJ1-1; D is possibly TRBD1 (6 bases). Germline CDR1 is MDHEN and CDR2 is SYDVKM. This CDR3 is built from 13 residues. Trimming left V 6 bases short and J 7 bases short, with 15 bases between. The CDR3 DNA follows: TGTGCCAGCAGAAAACAGGGCCAGGTTGAAGCTTTCTTT. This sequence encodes CASRKQGQVEAFF.

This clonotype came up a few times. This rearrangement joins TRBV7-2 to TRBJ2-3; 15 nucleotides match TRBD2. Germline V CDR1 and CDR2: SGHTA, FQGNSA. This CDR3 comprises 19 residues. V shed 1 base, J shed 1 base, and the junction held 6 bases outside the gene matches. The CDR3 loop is CASSLDGTSGGFGTDTQYF. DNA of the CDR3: TGTGCCAGCAGCTTAGATGGGACTAGCGGGGGGTTCGGCACAGATACGCAGTATTTT.

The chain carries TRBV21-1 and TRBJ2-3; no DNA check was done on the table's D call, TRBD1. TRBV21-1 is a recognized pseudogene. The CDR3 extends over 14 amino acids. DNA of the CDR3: TGTGCCAGCACCTCGGACCCTGACACAGATACGCAGTATTTT. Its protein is CASTSDPDTDTQYF.

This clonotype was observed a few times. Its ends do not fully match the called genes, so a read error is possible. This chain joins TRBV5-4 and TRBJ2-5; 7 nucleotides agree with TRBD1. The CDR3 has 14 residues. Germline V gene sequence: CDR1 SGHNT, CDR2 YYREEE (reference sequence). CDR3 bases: TGTGCCAACAGCTTCCGGGACAGACAAGAGACCCAGTACTTC. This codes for CANSFRDRQETQYF.

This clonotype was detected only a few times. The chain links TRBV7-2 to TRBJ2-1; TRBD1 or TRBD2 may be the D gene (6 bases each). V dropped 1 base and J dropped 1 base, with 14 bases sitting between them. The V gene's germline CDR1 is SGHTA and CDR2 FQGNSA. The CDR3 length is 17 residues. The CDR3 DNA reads TGTGCCAGCAGCTTAGTAGGGGGGTGGAATTCCTACAATGAGCAGTTCTTC. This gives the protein CASSLVGGWNSYNEQFF.

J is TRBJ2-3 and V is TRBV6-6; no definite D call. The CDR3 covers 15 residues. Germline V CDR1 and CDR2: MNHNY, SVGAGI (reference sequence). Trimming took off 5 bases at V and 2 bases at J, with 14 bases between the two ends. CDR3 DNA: TGTGCCAGCAGTCCTAGGGCAATACTCACAGATACGCAGTATTTT. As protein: CASSPRAILTDTQYF.

Here the CDR3 reads CASTPGQFISYEQYF. CDR3 sequence (DNA): TGTGCCAGCACCCCCGGACAGTTCATTTCCTACGAGCAGTACTTC. The V gene is TRBV7-2, the J gene TRBJ2-7, with D possibly being TRBD1 (6 bases). The V end lost 7 bases, the J end lost 1 base, and 17 bases lay between the germline ends. Germline V gene sequence: CDR1 SGHTA, CDR2 FQGNSA. This CDR3 contains 15 residues.